This T cell receptor beta chain was sequenced during a study of blood T cell repertoires in COVID-19. Study-wide background: COVID-19 samples from acute and convalescent phases originated in the United States, Italy and Spain. The cDNA or gDNA used as material had been derived from T cells, B-cell-depleted T cells, or PBMCs.

In the original analysis: Reference gene primer amplification in the assay estimated nucleated cell counts. Profiling relied on immunoSEQ multiplex PCR, and the TCRdb table lists in-frame clones only, not all of them. V, J and clone size are taken as reported in that table, and D and trimming were inferred from the DNA itself. The repertoire holds about 350,000 clones, with about 88% as singletons. Sequenced input: PBMCs or T cells enriched from blood (not recorded which). This TCR was recovered from a woman in her twenties or thirties who had recovered from COVID-19.

CDR3: CASRRLAGEETQYF. The CDR3 DNA reads TGTGCCAGTAGGAGACTAGCGGGAGAGGAGACCCAGTACTTC. This chain joins TRBV19 and TRBJ2-5; 12 nucleotides agree with TRBD2. Per germline, CDR1 LNHDA and CDR2 SQIVND (reference sequence). This CDR3 has 14 residues. Trimming at V came to 6 bases and at J to 5 bases, leaving 4 bases not matched to a gene.